The next 18 T cell receptor beta chains were all read from a single sample in a study of blood T cell repertoires in COVID-19. Assay used: immunoSEQ multiplex PCR; TCRdb lists only in-frame clones, some missing. The sample lists 200,000 or so clones; around four fifths were seen once. The sequenced material came from peripheral blood. The receptors stem from a human donor with acute or convalescent COVID-19. The donor label of this sample is uncertain.

This chain connects TRBV28 to TRBJ1-2; 7 positions agree with TRBD1. Trimming at V came to 4 bases and at J to 2 bases, leaving 4 bases not matched to a gene. The CDR3 has 14 amino acids. Germline values: CDR1 MDHEN, CDR2 SYDVKM. The CDR3: CASSSSGGNYGYTF. In nucleotides, the CDR3 is TGTGCCAGCAGTTCGTCAGGGGGGAACTATGGCTACACCTTC.

The rearrangement links TRBV19 to TRBJ1-2; D ambiguous. From germline, CDR1 is LNHDA and CDR2 SQIVND (reference sequence). The CDR3 extends over 9 amino acids. Trimming cost V 8 bases and J 8 bases, with 6 bases left between them. CDR3 sequence: CASGPGYTF. The CDR3 bases are TGTGCCAGTGGGCCCGGCTACACCTTC. Looking up the rest from reference TRBV19 and TRBJ1-2 gives the full variable domain: DGGITQSPKYLFRKEGQNVTLSCEQNLNHDAMYWYRQDPGQGLRLIYYSQIVNDFQKGDIAEGYSVSREKKESFPLTVTSAQKNPTAFYLCASGPGYTFGSGTRLTVV.

The chain employs TRBV5-4 and TRBJ2-1; tentative D call: TRBD2 (5 bases). This CDR3 is built from 12 residues. The V and J ends lost 4 bases and 13 bases respectively, with 15 bases between them. Per the germline V gene, CDR1 is SGHNT and CDR2 is YYREEE (reference sequence). CDR3 protein: CASSPGSLRQFF. CDR3 nucleotide sequence: TGTGCCAGCAGCCCGGGATCCCTCCGACAGTTCTTC.

This clone was seen a few times. This chain uses TRBV3-1 (or the pseudogene TRBV3-2) with TRBJ1-2; D uncertain. In germline, CDR1 is LGHDT, CDR2 YNNKEL (reference sequence). This CDR3 region has 11 residues. Trimming stripped 3 bases from V and 5 bases from J, with 4 bases between. The CDR3 protein is CASSHEYGYTF. DNA for the CDR3: TGTGCCAGCAGCCATGAGTATGGCTACACCTTC.

To note about this clone: Other DNA variants within this sample encode the same CDR3. This chain joins TRBV9 and TRBJ1-1, with 7 positions matching TRBD1. Unmatched junction bases numbered 0, after V lost 0 bases and J lost 1 base. This CDR3 is built from 14 residues. Germline V lookup: CDR1 SGDLS, CDR2 YYNGEE. The CDR3 nucleotides are TGTGCCAGCAGCGTAGGGGACAGGAACACTGAAGCTTTCTTT. Translating it yields CASSVGDRNTEAFF.

V is TRBV16 and J is TRBJ2-5, with D possibly being TRBD2 (5 bases). Germline-derived CDR1 and CDR2 are KGHSY and FQNENV. The CDR3 spans 17 residues. Trimming removed 2 bases from V and 4 bases from J, with 20 bases in between. The CDR3 sequence is CASSQKTPLERRETQYF. CDR3 sequence (DNA): TGTGCCAGCAGCCAAAAAACTCCACTTGAGCGGAGAGAGACCCAGTACTTC.

Here the CDR3 reads CASSFLQRSSTDTQYF. The CDR3 DNA reads TGTGCCAGCAGCTTCCTGCAGCGGTCTAGCACAGATACGCAGTATTTT. The V call is TRBV5-8, the J call TRBJ2-3, with TRBD2 as a possible D gene (5 bases). CDR1 is SGHTS, CDR2 YDEGEE, per germline. The CDR3 consists of 16 residues. V lost 2 bases, J lost 0 bases, and 13 bases lay in between.

The chain is built from TRBV18 and TRBJ2-7; maybe TRBD1 (6 bases). CDR1 and CDR2 (germline): KGHSH, LQKENI. V dropped 1 base and J dropped 2 bases, with 9 bases sitting between them. This CDR3 spans 14 amino acids. This CDR3 reads CASSPRNRAYEQYF. The CDR3 nucleotides read TGTGCCAGCTCACCACGCAACAGGGCCTACGAGCAGTACTTC.

The chain employs TRBV9 and TRBJ2-7; maybe TRBD1 (5 bases). V was clipped by 4 bases and J by 8 bases, with 13 bases between them. Germline CDR1 reads SGDLS; CDR2 reads YYNGEE. This CDR3 is built from 12 residues. CDR3 in DNA: TGTGCCAGCAGCTTGGACACTGGGCAGCAGTACTTC. Translated: CASSLDTGQQYF.

The chain joins TRBV7-9 to TRBJ2-1; D may be TRBD2 (5 bases). This CDR3 is built from 15 residues. The V end was cut by 3 bases, the J end by 1 base, with 10 bases between. Germline V lookup: CDR1 SEHNR, CDR2 FQNEAQ (reference sequence). CDR3 region: CASSLWTPSYNEQFF. Written as DNA, the CDR3 is TGTGCCAGCAGCTTGTGGACTCCATCCTACAATGAGCAGTTCTTC.

The chain couples TRBV5-1 to TRBJ1-1; D may be TRBD1 (5 bases). The CDR3 totals 16 residues. Germline V gene lookup returns CDR1 SGHRS and CDR2 YFSETQ. Trimming took 0 bases from V and 3 from J, leaving 15 bases between them. CDR3 sequence (DNA): TGCGCCAGCAGCTTGGGCCTGACGGACAAGTACACTGAAGCTTTCTTT. Residues: CASSLGLTDKYTEAFF. Full variable domain (missing parts from reference TRBV5-1 and TRBJ1-1): KAGVTQTPRYLIKTRGQQVTLSCSPISGHRSVSWYQQTPGQGLQFLFEYFSETQRNKGNFPGRFSGRQFSNSRSEMNVSTLELGDSALYLCASSLGLTDKYTEAFFGQGTRLTVV.

The CDR3 DNA is TGTGCCAGCAGCCCGACCGGGACACTGGACAATGAGCAGTTCTTC. Translating it yields CASSPTGTLDNEQFF. The chain is built from TRBV3-1 (or the pseudogene TRBV3-2) and TRBJ2-1, with a possible D match to TRBD1 (6 bases). The CDR3 length is 15 residues. Germline V gene data show CDR1 as LGHDT and CDR2 as YNNKEL (reference sequence). V lost 4 bases and J 5 bases, leaving 15 bases between the germline ends.

The chain recombines TRBV7-9 with TRBJ1-4; 12 positions agree with TRBD1. J lost 7 bases, V lost 3 bases, and 0 bases had no gene match. This CDR3 has 14 residues. CDR1 and CDR2 from the germline V gene are SEHNR and FQNEAQ (reference sequence). The CDR3 is CASSLGQGAEKLFF. In DNA form, the CDR3 reads TGTGCCAGCAGCTTGGGACAGGGGGCTGAAAAACTGTTTTTT.

This sequence joins TRBV7-9 and TRBJ2-5; 7 bases map to TRBD1. CDR1 is SEHNR, CDR2 FQNEAQ, per germline (reference sequence). This CDR3 region has 15 residues. Trimming removed 6 bases from V and 0 bases from J; junction bases left unmatched: 7. In DNA form, the CDR3 reads TGTGCCAGCAGACCGGGACAGAGTTACCAAGAGACCCAGTACTTC. It encodes CASRPGQSYQETQYF.

CDR3 in amino acids: CATLKQTGVDSYEQYF. In DNA, the CDR3 is TGTGCCACCCTCAAACAGACAGGGGTTGACTCCTACGAGCAGTACTTC. The chain combines TRBV19 with TRBJ2-7; 8 nucleotides align to TRBD1. CDR3 length equals 16 residues. Trimming cost V 10 bases and J 0 bases; bases outside gene matches: 14. The V gene's germline CDR1 is LNHDA and CDR2 SQIVND (reference sequence).

The rearrangement joins TRBV27 to TRBJ2-7; 12 nucleotides align to TRBD2. Per the germline V gene, CDR1 is MNHEY and CDR2 is SMNVEV (reference sequence). Trimming at V came to 5 bases and at J to 2 bases, leaving 4 bases not matched to a gene. CDR3 length: 15 residues. CDR3 sequence (DNA): TGTGCCAGCAGTCCACGACTAGCGGGAGCCTACGAGCAGTACTTC. This encodes CASSPRLAGAYEQYF.

This clone was observed a few times. The DNA of the CDR3 is TGTGCCAGCAGTTACTCGCTAGCCAGCTCTGGAAACACCATATATTTT. This translates into CASSYSLASSGNTIYF. V gene TRBV6-5 combines with J gene TRBJ1-3; unclear D gene. Between the trimmed V and J ends, which lost 0 bases and 0 bases, there was a span of 9 bases. The CDR3 runs to 16 residues. The germline CDR1 and CDR2 sequences are MNHEY and SVGAGI.

The chain uses TRBV4-1 and TRBJ2-1, with 10 bases identical to TRBD2. The CDR3 contains 18 residues. Germline trimming cut 3 bases from V and 3 bases from J; bases unmatched to any gene: 11. Germline CDR1 MGHRA, CDR2 YSYEKL. The CDR3 bases are TGCGCCAGCAGCCACCTACTTAGCGGGGGGATCGGCTACAATGAGCAGTTCTTC. It translates to CASSHLLSGGIGYNEQFF.